These 29 T cell receptor beta chains came from one sample sequenced in a study of cytomegalovirus exposure and HLA in healthy donors. The primer mix had 60 Vbeta and 13 Jbeta primers. The repertoire was sequenced with immunoSEQ multiplex PCR; TCRdb's copy has only in-frame clones and lacks some. The table lists over 150,000 clones, around 74% of them singletons. The sequencing sample was made of PBMCs. These receptors were taken from a man between 18 and 35 years old in good health and CMV-seronegative.

The V and J genes are TRBV13 and TRBJ1-4; D not certain. This CDR3 spans 14 amino acids. V lost 4 bases and J lost 8, with 14 bases in between. Germline V lookup: CDR1 PRHDT, CDR2 FYEKMQ (reference sequence). DNA of the CDR3: TGTGCCAGCAGCTCCGAAGGAGGGCGGGAAAAACTGTTTTTT. It translates to CASSSEGGREKLFF.

The chain links TRBV7-3 to TRBJ1-6; a weak D match, TRBD1 (6 bases). The CDR3 totals 14 residues. The V gene's germline CDR1 is SGHTA and CDR2 FQGTGA. V gave up 5 bases and J gave up 13 bases, with 18 bases separating them. CDR3 bases: TGTGCCAGCAGCGTTGGGACACCTACTTCGCCCCTCCACTTT. This gives the protein CASSVGTPTSPLHF.

V and J are TRBV2 and TRBJ2-7; D not resolved. Germline V CDR1 and CDR2: SNHLY, FYNNEI. The CDR3 loop spans 12 amino acids. V lost 6 bases and J 3 bases, leaving 9 bases between the germline ends. The CDR3 coding sequence is TGTGCCAGCAGGTCGGGTAGCTACGAGCAGTACTTC. This translates into CASRSGSYEQYF.

The J gene is TRBJ2-3, the V gene TRBV10-3, with TRBD1 as a possible D gene (5 bases). CDR3 length equals 14 residues. Germline CDR1 is ENHRY and CDR2 is SYGVKD. The V and J ends lost 3 bases and 1 base respectively, with 8 bases between them. CDR3 coding DNA: TGTGCCATCAGTGACAGGGTGGGCACAGATACGCAGTATTTT. It encodes CAISDRVGTDTQYF.

The genes are TRBV9 and TRBJ1-1, with 8 bases aligning to TRBD1. This CDR3 is built from 16 residues. CDR1 is SGDLS and CDR2 is YYNGEE in the germline V gene. V gave up 0 bases and J gave up 1 base; unmatched junction bases: 5. This CDR3 is CASSVGPGGANTEAFF. CDR3 coding DNA: TGTGCCAGCAGCGTAGGACCAGGGGGCGCGAACACTGAAGCTTTCTTT.

The rearrangement links TRBV7-6 to TRBJ1-1; 8 nucleotides agree with TRBD1. The V segment lost 4 bases and the J segment 1 base; nucleotides outside the gene matches: 8. Germline lookup yields CDR1 SGHVS and CDR2 FNYEAQ. The CDR3 length is 16 residues. CDR3 nucleotides: TGTGCCAGCAGCTCGTACGCCGGGACAGGGAACACTGAAGCTTTCTTT. Protein product: CASSSYAGTGNTEAFF.

The chain uses TRBV6-5 and TRBJ1-4, with D unresolved. The V gene lost 6 bases and the J gene lost 6 bases, with 11 bases spanning the gap. Germline values: CDR1 MNHEY, CDR2 SVGAGI. The CDR3 contains 13 residues. CDR3 loop: CASRRPPDEKLFF. CDR3 bases: TGTGCCAGCAGGAGGCCACCGGATGAAAAACTGTTTTTT.

The V call is TRBV20-1, the J call TRBJ2-7; D call uncertain. CDR1 is DFQATT and CDR2 is SNEGSKA in the germline V gene (reference sequence). This CDR3 is 11 amino acids long. Trimming pared 3 bases from V and 3 bases from J, leaving 6 bases between. The CDR3 coding sequence is TGCAGTGCTAGTGACAACTACGAGCAGTACTTC. Translation: CSASDNYEQYF.

This chain uses TRBV18 with TRBJ1-1; possible D gene TRBD1, 5 bases. V lost 6 bases, J lost 3 bases, and 17 bases lay in between. Germline CDR1 is KGHSH and CDR2 is LQKENI. CDR3 size: 15 residues. CDR3 DNA sequence: TGTGCCAGCTCGCCCCCAGGGATGTCGGACACTGAAGCTTTCTTT. This gives the protein CASSPPGMSDTEAFF.

This chain joins TRBV27 and TRBJ2-2; TRBD2 is a possible D gene (5 bases). Per germline, CDR1 MNHEY and CDR2 SMNVEV (reference sequence). The CDR3 loop spans 11 amino acids. V lost 3 bases to trimming and J lost 10 bases, with 6 bases between them. CDR3 loop: CASSFGEELFF. CDR3 DNA sequence: TGTGCCAGCAGTTTCGGGGAGGAGCTGTTTTTT.

This clone has only a few counts. The V and J genes are TRBV15 and TRBJ2-4; maybe TRBD1 (6 bases). The CDR3 has 16 residues. Germline loops: CDR1 LNHNV, CDR2 YYDKDF (reference sequence). V lost 0 bases, J lost 3 bases, and 12 bases lay in between. CDR3 amino acids: CATSRDPGVLKNIQYF. CDR3 nucleotide sequence: TGTGCCACCAGCAGAGATCCAGGGGTTCTCAAAAACATTCAGTACTTC.

This chain connects TRBV6-4 to TRBJ2-1; 11 positions agree with TRBD1. Germline assignment: CDR1 MRHNA and CDR2 SNTAGT. J gave up 7 bases and V 4 bases, and 3 bases lay outside the gene matches. This CDR3 region has 14 residues. The CDR3 is CASSVGTGGNEQFF. The CDR3, as DNA: TGTGCCAGCAGTGTCGGGACAGGGGGGAATGAGCAGTTCTTC.

The gene calls are TRBV21-1 and TRBJ1-2. TRBV21-1 constitutes a pseudogene. CDR3 size: 10 residues. The CDR3 loop reads CASDSYGYTF. The CDR3 coding sequence is TGTGCCAGCGATAGCTATGGCTACACCTTC.

This clone was observed a few times. V gene TRBV4-1 combines with J gene TRBJ1-4, with TRBD1 matching 9 bases. The germline V gene encodes CDR1 MGHRA and CDR2 YSYEKL. The CDR3 is 16 residues long. V was clipped by 7 bases and J by 6 bases; unmatched bases: 12. The CDR3 region has the DNA TGCGCCAGCAACACTCCCGGGACAGGGAGTTATGAAAAACTGTTTTTT. This translates into CASNTPGTGSYEKLFF.

The V and J genes are TRBV5-6 and TRBJ2-1, with D hard to call. Looked up from germline, CDR1 is SGHDT and CDR2 is YYEEEE. V lost 0 bases and J 0 bases, leaving 4 bases between the germline ends. This CDR3 contains 14 residues. CDR3 bases: TGTGCCAGCAGCTTGGGGGCCTCCTACAATGAGCAGTTCTTC. Its protein product is CASSLGASYNEQFF. The full variable domain, in which reference TRBV5-6 and TRBJ2-1 provide the parts outside the CDR3, is DAGVTQSPTHLIKTRGQQVTLRCSPKSGHDTVSWYQQALGQGPQFIFQYYEEEERQRGNFPDRFSGHQFPNYSSELNVNALLLGDSALYLCASSLGASYNEQFFGPGTRLTVL.

The chain recombines TRBV9 with TRBJ2-1; D is perhaps TRBD2 (7 bases). Germline CDR1 SGDLS, CDR2 YYNGEE. V was clipped by 6 bases and J by 4 bases, with 14 bases between them. CDR3 size: 14 residues. DNA of the CDR3: TGTGCCAGCAACAAGGGGGGGGCTTACAATGAGCAGTTCTTC. It codes for CASNKGGAYNEQFF.

V usage is TRBV11-1 and J usage is TRBJ1-2, with 8 nucleotides matching TRBD1. Germline V gene sequence: CDR1 SGHAT, CDR2 FQDESV (reference sequence). Unmatched junction bases numbered 5, after V lost 0 bases and J lost 2 bases. The CDR3 covers 16 residues. The CDR3 region is CASSLAFGQGNYGYTF. DNA for the CDR3: TGTGCCAGCAGCTTAGCCTTCGGACAGGGAAACTATGGCTACACCTTC.

V is TRBV10-3 and J is TRBJ1-1, with 11 bases lining up with TRBD1. Germline CDR1 and CDR2: ENHRY and SYGVKD. The junction had 6 bases not matched to a gene; V was cut back by 4 bases and J by 5 bases. The CDR3 is made up of 15 amino acids. CDR3 residues: CAISAWDRGDTEAFF. The CDR3 DNA is TGTGCCATCAGTGCTTGGGACAGGGGGGATACTGAAGCTTTCTTT.

This clone was counted only a few times. In DNA form, the CDR3 reads TGTGCCAGCAGTTATAATGAAAAACTGTTTTTT. It is translated as CASSYNEKLFF. The gene calls are TRBV2 and TRBJ1-4; no reliable D call. With 5 bases removed from V and 4 bases from J, the gap between germline ends came to 2 bases. The V gene's germline CDR1 is SNHLY and CDR2 FYNNEI. The length of the CDR3 is 11 residues.

As concerns this clone: Relative to the germline gene, one junction end is altered; a read error may explain this. V usage is TRBV4-3 and J usage is TRBJ1-2; D gene uncertain. This CDR3 comprises 15 residues. Germline V gene sequence: CDR1 LGHNA, CDR2 YSLEER. This CDR3 is CASNQERHRRDGYTF. CDR3 nucleotides: TGCGCCAGCAACCAAGAAAGACATAGGAGGGATGGCTACACCTTC.

The V call is TRBV7-2, the J call TRBJ1-5, with 9 bases aligning to TRBD1. There are 15 residues in the CDR3. Germline V CDR1 and CDR2: SGHTA, FQGNSA. The ends lost 1 base at V and 4 bases at J; junction bases unmatched: 2. In nucleotides, the CDR3 is TGTGCCAGCAGCTTAGAACAGGGGGCAAATCAGCCCCAGCATTTT. Amino acids: CASSLEQGANQPQHF.

The chain couples TRBV19 to TRBJ2-3; 8 bases fit TRBD1. The CDR3 totals 13 residues. The germline CDR1 and CDR2 sequences are LNHDA and SQIVND (reference sequence). V lost 7 bases to trimming and J lost 6 bases; unmatched junction nucleotides: 6. The CDR3 spells CASKGDRFDTQYF. CDR3 bases: TGTGCCAGTAAAGGGGACAGGTTTGATACGCAGTATTTT.

This sequence joins TRBV7-2 and TRBJ2-3; 10 nucleotides agree with TRBD1. The CDR3 has 17 residues. V was pared by 4 bases and J by 8 bases, with 15 bases of the junction left unmatched. CDR1 and CDR2 (germline): SGHTA, FQGNSA. This CDR3 reads CASSSRGKGQGLRTQYF. The CDR3 nucleotides are TGTGCCAGCAGCTCACGGGGAAAGGGACAGGGGTTGCGTACGCAGTATTTT.

This rearrangement joins TRBV5-6 to TRBJ2-5; tentative D call: TRBD2 (5 bases). CDR1 SGHDT and CDR2 YYEEEE come from the germline V gene. The CDR3 runs to 15 residues. The V end lost 4 bases, the J end lost 0 bases, and 13 bases lay between the germline ends. The CDR3 bases are TGTGCCAGCAGCAACAACGGACTCTACCAAGAGACCCAGTACTTC. This encodes CASSNNGLYQETQYF.

This clone was counted only a few times. The genes are TRBV27 and TRBJ1-2; possible D gene TRBD1, 6 bases. The CDR3 extends over 15 amino acids. Germline V gene sequence: CDR1 MNHEY, CDR2 SMNVEV (reference sequence). V was trimmed by 6 bases and J by 8 bases, leaving 22 bases between them. DNA for the CDR3: TGTGCCAGCAGGCTGACAGGCCCCTACTCTCAGGGCTACACCTTC. Its translation: CASRLTGPYSQGYTF.

This clone was recorded only once. The rearrangement links TRBV5-4 to TRBJ2-3, with 13 positions matching TRBD2. Trimming removed 2 bases from V and 5 bases from J; junction bases left unmatched: 5. CDR1 and CDR2 from the germline V gene are SGHNT and YYREEE (reference sequence). The CDR3 loop spans 16 amino acids. CDR3 DNA: TGTGCCAGCAGCTTTGGACTAGCGGGGGATTTAGATACGCAGTATTTT. This translates into CASSFGLAGDLDTQYF. The variable domain in full, with the rest retrieved from reference TRBV5-4 and TRBJ2-3, is ETGVTQSPTHLIKTRGQQVTLRCSSQSGHNTVSWYQQALGQGPQFIFQYYREEENGRGNFPPRFSGLQFPNYSSELNVNALELDDSALYLCASSFGLAGDLDTQYFGPGTRLTVL.

The chain couples TRBV4-2 to TRBJ2-7, with D possibly TRBD2 on 5 matching bases. Between the trimmed V and J ends, which lost 0 bases and 4 bases, there was a span of 10 bases. This CDR3 comprises 14 residues. CDR1 is LGHNA, CDR2 YNFKEQ, per germline. As DNA, the CDR3 is TGTGCCAGCAGCCAAGATCGTGGGAGTTACGAGCAGTACGTC. This gives the protein CASSQDRGSYEQYV.

This clone was seen only a few times. J is TRBJ1-6 and V is TRBV5-1, with 7 bases identical to TRBD1. V lost 4 bases, J lost 7 bases, and 8 bases stayed unmatched. Germline V gives CDR1 SGHRS, CDR2 YFSETQ. CDR3 size: 15 residues. The CDR3 loop is CASSTSGQRNSPLHF. For the CDR3, the DNA is TGCGCCAGCAGCACCTCGGGACAGAGGAATTCACCCCTCCACTTT.

The chain uses TRBV5-4 and TRBJ1-3, with D possibly being TRBD1 (6 bases). Trimming left V 3 bases short and J 2 bases short, with 9 bases between. The CDR3 loop spans 14 amino acids. CDR1 SGHNT and CDR2 YYREEE come from the germline V gene (reference sequence). The CDR3 DNA sequence: TGTGCCAGCAGCTCACAGGGAGCTGGAAACACCATATATTTT. Encoded protein: CASSSQGAGNTIYF.